Listed here are 29 T cell receptor beta chains from one sample, sequenced in a study of cytomegalovirus exposure and HLA in healthy donors. It was with 60 Vbeta and 13 Jbeta primers that the PCR ran. Profiled with immunoSEQ multiplex PCR; TCRdb holds only in-frame clones, not every one. This repertoire shows roughly 100,000 clones, 60% to 80% found once; its top ten account for 2% to 2.5%. The sequenced sample was PBMCs. These receptors were obtained from a man aged 40-49 years in good health and CMV-seronegative.

This clone was counted once. The rearrangement joins TRBV7-9 to TRBJ1-6, with D possibly being TRBD1 (6 bases). The V end was cut by 8 bases, the J end by 7 bases, with 15 bases between. The CDR3 has 14 amino acids. CDR1 and CDR2 from the germline V gene are SEHNR and FQNEAQ (reference sequence). The CDR3 reads CASGLGQSNSPLHF. The CDR3, as DNA: TGTGCCAGCGGCCTCGGACAGTCGAATTCACCCCTCCACTTT.

The chain joins TRBV9 to TRBJ2-5; 16 bases are a match to TRBD2. Trimming removed 3 bases from V and 5 bases from J; junction bases left unmatched: 10. Germline assignment: CDR1 SGDLS and CDR2 YYNGEE. This CDR3 spans 18 amino acids. The CDR3 here is CASSGRPGLAGGMETQYF. Written as DNA, the CDR3 is TGTGCCAGCAGCGGCAGACCGGGACTAGCGGGGGGGATGGAGACCCAGTACTTC.

The V and J genes are TRBV6-5 and TRBJ1-1, with D possibly matching TRBD1 (5 bases). The CDR3 loop spans 15 amino acids. Germline V CDR1 and CDR2: MNHEY, SVGAGI. The V end lost 1 base, the J end lost 0 bases, and 9 bases lay between the germline ends. The CDR3 reads CASSYYRTMNTEAFF. The CDR3 nucleotides read TGTGCCAGCAGTTACTACAGGACTATGAACACTGAAGCTTTCTTT.

This clone came up a few times. The chain uses TRBV7-8 and TRBJ2-7; TRBD1 might be the D (7 bases). Germline CDR1 reads SGHVS; CDR2 reads FQNEAQ. Between the trimmed V and J ends, which lost 0 bases and 1 base, there was a span of 13 bases. This CDR3 region has 16 residues. CDR3 amino acids: CASSLAPQGGSYEQYF. CDR3 coding DNA: TGTGCCAGCAGCTTAGCGCCCCAGGGGGGTTCCTACGAGCAGTACTTC. Filled out from reference TRBV7-8 and TRBJ2-7, the complete variable domain reads GAGVSQSPRYKVAKRGQDVALRCDPISGHVSLFWYQQALGQGPEFLTYFQNEAQLDKSGLPSDRFFAERPEGSVSTLKIQRTQQEDSAVYLCASSLAPQGGSYEQYFGPGTRLTVT.

V usage is TRBV19 and J usage is TRBJ2-5; a possible D gene is TRBD2 (7 bases). The CDR3 length is 15 residues. CDR1 LNHDA and CDR2 SQIVND come from the germline V gene (reference sequence). Trimming stripped 6 bases from V and 4 bases from J, with 18 bases between. In DNA form, the CDR3 reads TGTGCCAGTAGCCTGAGGGGGGGGGCAGGAGAGACCCAGTACTTC. This codes for CASSLRGGAGETQYF.

The rearrangement joins TRBV9 to TRBJ1-1; tentatively, D is TRBD1 (5 bases). With 5 bases removed from V and 0 bases from J, the gap between germline ends came to 8 bases. This CDR3 has 13 amino acids. From germline, CDR1 is SGDLS and CDR2 YYNGEE. The CDR3 here is CASSQGMNTEAFF. In DNA, the CDR3 is TGTGCCAGCAGTCAGGGAATGAACACTGAAGCTTTCTTT. The full variable domain, rest sourced from reference TRBV9 and TRBJ1-1, is DSGVTQTPKHLITATGQRVTLRCSPRSGDLSVYWYQQSLDQGLQFLIQYYNGEERAKGNILERFSAQQFPDLHSELNLSSLELGDSALYFCASSQGMNTEAFFGQGTRLTVV.

DNA of the CDR3: TGCAGCGCCCGGGACAGGGTAACTGAAGCTTTCTTT. The encoded protein is CSARDRVTEAFF. J is TRBJ1-1 and V is TRBV29-1; 9 nucleotides line up with TRBD1. J gave up 5 bases and V 7 bases, and 5 bases lay outside the gene matches. The length of the CDR3 is 12 residues. Germline V gene lookup returns CDR1 SQVTM and CDR2 ANQGSEA.

The V call is TRBV7-2, the J call TRBJ1-1; D remains unclear. CDR1 SGHTA and CDR2 FQGNSA come from the germline V gene. The CDR3 length is 13 residues. V lost 1 base and J lost 5, with 8 bases in between. The CDR3 DNA reads TGTGCCAGCAGCTTAGTGCCCGAGACTGAAGCTTTCTTT. It specifies CASSLVPETEAFF.

The chain carries TRBV2 and TRBJ2-3; TRBD2 matches at 13 bases. J was trimmed by 1 base and V by 7 bases; bases with no gene match: 2. Germline V gene lookup returns CDR1 SNHLY and CDR2 FYNNEI. This CDR3 comprises 15 residues. The CDR3 sequence: CASTGTSGGTDTQYF. CDR3 in DNA: TGTGCCAGCACCGGGACTAGCGGGGGCACAGATACGCAGTATTTT.

The chain couples TRBV18 to TRBJ1-2, with D possibly TRBD1 on 6 matching bases. The V end lost 4 bases, the J end lost 8 bases, and 23 bases lay between the germline ends. This CDR3 is built from 16 residues. Germline V gene data show CDR1 as KGHSH and CDR2 as LQKENI. The CDR3 region has the DNA TGTGCCAGCTCACGGTCCGAAACAGGGATGGGACGGGGCTACACCTTC. This translates into CASSRSETGMGRGYTF. Full variable domain (rest looked up from reference TRBV18 and TRBJ1-2): NAGVMQNPRHLVRRRGQEARLRCSPMKGHSHVYWYRQLPEEGLKFMVYLQKENIIDESGMPKERFSAEFPKEGPSILRIQQVVRGDSAAYFCASSRSETGMGRGYTFGSGTRLTVV.

The rearrangement joins TRBV12-2 to TRBJ1-5; the table's D call, TRBD1, has no DNA check behind it. TRBV12-2 counts as a pseudogene. The CDR3 is 18 residues long. CDR3 DNA sequence: TGTGCAAGTCGCCCGACCGGGACAGGGTTCGGTAGCAATCAGCCCCAGCATTTT. This codes for CASRPTGTGFGSNQPQHF.

The J gene is TRBJ2-2, the V gene TRBV5-5, with TRBD1 matching 9 bases. J was trimmed by 5 bases and V by 4 bases; bases with no gene match: 9. Germline V gives CDR1 SGHKS, CDR2 YYEKEE (reference sequence). This CDR3 is built from 16 residues. CDR3 sequence (DNA): TGTGCCAGCAGCCAGGACAGGGGTCGGGCAACCGGGGAGCTGTTTTTT. Its protein is CASSQDRGRATGELFF.

This clone was observed once. The rearrangement uses TRBV7-9 and TRBJ2-2; D unresolved. Germline V lookup: CDR1 SEHNR, CDR2 FQNEAQ (reference sequence). The CDR3 runs to 14 residues. Between the trimmed V and J ends, which lost 5 bases and 5 bases, there was a span of 12 bases. The CDR3: CASSVTEFTGELFF. CDR3 in DNA: TGTGCCAGCAGCGTTACAGAATTTACCGGGGAGCTGTTTTTT.

The chain has TRBV5-1 and TRBJ2-7; D unclear. The germline gives CDR1 SGHRS, CDR2 YFSETQ. V shed 0 bases and J shed 2 bases, with 6 bases lying between them. This CDR3 has 13 residues. The chain's CDR3 is CASSLGSTYEQYF. Written as DNA, the CDR3 is TGCGCCAGCAGCTTGGGGTCTACCTACGAGCAGTACTTC.

The rearrangement links TRBV12-2 to TRBJ2-1; the table's D call, TRBD2, has no DNA check behind it. TRBV12-2 is a pseudogene. This CDR3 has 14 amino acids. The chain's CDR3 is CASRSGGKENEQFF. The CDR3 DNA is TGTGCAAGTCGCTCCGGGGGGAAGGAGAATGAGCAGTTCTTC.

The J gene is TRBJ2-1, the V gene TRBV19; tentative D call: TRBD1 (5 bases). V lost 4 bases to trimming and J lost 0 bases, with 13 bases between them. This CDR3 contains 16 residues. Germline CDR1 reads LNHDA; CDR2 reads SQIVND (reference sequence). CDR3 nucleotides: TGTGCCAGTAGTAACCAACAGGCCGTCTCCTACAATGAGCAGTTCTTC. The encoded protein is CASSNQQAVSYNEQFF.

This chain connects TRBV6-5 to TRBJ2-7; D is possibly TRBD2 (6 bases). CDR3 length: 16 residues. Germline-derived CDR1 and CDR2 are MNHEY and SVGAGI. V was shortened by 0 bases and J by 2 bases, with 14 bases between the two germline ends. CDR3 protein: CASSYSREDGAYEQYF. The CDR3 DNA is TGTGCCAGCAGTTACTCGAGGGAGGACGGAGCCTACGAGCAGTACTTC.

The chain employs TRBV4-1 and TRBJ2-1; 7 bases fit TRBD2. The CDR3 contains 16 residues. V lost 3 bases, J lost 7 bases, and 12 bases stayed unmatched. The germline V gene encodes CDR1 MGHRA and CDR2 YSYEKL. The CDR3 DNA sequence: TGCGCCAGCAGCCAGCTCCTCAGCGGGGAATTAAATGAGCAGTTCTTC. This gives the protein CASSQLLSGELNEQFF.

The chain joins TRBV2 to TRBJ1-4, with D perhaps TRBD1 (5 bases). The CDR3 is made up of 15 amino acids. Germline V gives CDR1 SNHLY, CDR2 FYNNEI. The V end was cut by 6 bases, the J end by 4 bases, with 15 bases between. CDR3: CASSLFRQGNEKLFF. The CDR3 nucleotides are TGTGCCAGCAGCCTCTTTAGGCAGGGTAATGAAAAACTGTTTTTT.

The genes are TRBV9 and TRBJ2-1; D is unclear. V shed 0 bases and J shed 6 bases, with 13 bases lying between them. The V gene's germline CDR1 is SGDLS and CDR2 YYNGEE. This CDR3 is built from 15 residues. CDR3 in DNA: TGTGCCAGCAGCGTAGCTCTGGCTCCCTCCAATGAGCAGTTCTTC. It codes for CASSVALAPSNEQFF.

The chain is built from TRBV2 and TRBJ2-7; the match to TRBD2 covers 8 bases. V was pared by 6 bases and J by 1 base, with 5 bases of the junction left unmatched. The germline V gene has CDR1 SNHLY and CDR2 FYNNEI. The CDR3 sequence is 14 residues long. For the CDR3, the DNA is TGTGCCAGCAGACGAGCGGGGGCATCCTACGAGCAGTACTTC. Translating it yields CASRRAGASYEQYF.

This chain uses TRBV7-3 with TRBJ2-3; D is unclear. The CDR3 is made up of 13 amino acids. Deletions cut 4 bases from V and 2 bases from J, with 7 bases between. The V gene's germline CDR1 is SGHTA and CDR2 FQGTGA. CDR3 loop: CASSYTPTDTQYF. Written as DNA, the CDR3 is TGTGCCAGCAGCTACACCCCCACAGATACGCAGTATTTT.

V usage is TRBV29-1 and J usage is TRBJ2-1; TRBD2 matches at 12 bases. The germline CDR1 and CDR2 sequences are SQVTM and ANQGSEA. The CDR3 spans 13 residues. With V trimmed by 6 bases and J by 7 bases, 4 bases remained unmatched. The CDR3 DNA follows: TGCAGCGTAAGAACTAGCGGGGGGAATGAGCAGTTCTTC. It yields the protein CSVRTSGGNEQFF.

A remark on this clone: The sample holds other DNA sequences that translate to the same CDR3. J is TRBJ1-4 and V is TRBV7-9; D is ambiguous. Germline values: CDR1 SEHNR, CDR2 FQNEAQ (reference sequence). V was pared by 1 base and J by 4 bases, with 7 bases between. This CDR3 has 14 residues. This CDR3 is CASSLGQSNEKLFF. DNA of the CDR3: TGTGCCAGCAGCTTAGGACAAAGTAATGAAAAACTGTTTTTT.

The chain links TRBV15 to TRBJ1-4; D remains ambiguous. The CDR3 contains 14 residues. In germline, CDR1 is LNHNV, CDR2 YYDKDF (reference sequence). V gave up 0 bases and J gave up 3 bases, with 5 bases separating them. The CDR3 DNA reads TGTGCCACCAGCAGAGATCCCTCTAATGAAAAACTGTTTTTT. Translated: CATSRDPSNEKLFF.

The V and J genes are TRBV25-1 and TRBJ2-2; D perhaps matches TRBD2 (6 bases). Looked up from germline, CDR1 is MGHDK and CDR2 is SYGVNS. This CDR3 region has 16 residues. V lost 6 bases to trimming and J lost 2 bases, with 16 bases between them. The CDR3 region has the DNA TGTGCCAGCAGCCACCCTACCGGGACTAACACCGGGGAGCTGTTTTTT. Encoded protein: CASSHPTGTNTGELFF.

The J gene is TRBJ2-7, the V gene TRBV6-6, with D possibly matching TRBD2 (7 bases). The CDR3 is 11 amino acids. CDR1 and CDR2 from the germline V gene are MNHNY and SVGAGI (reference sequence). V was clipped by 2 bases and J by 12 bases, with 11 bases between them. CDR3 in DNA: TGTGCCAGCAGTTACGTCGGGGGGCTGTACTTC. Protein: CASSYVGGLYF.

Only one count was recorded for this clone. V and J are TRBV19 and TRBJ1-1; D unclear. The CDR3 is 12 residues long. From germline, CDR1 is LNHDA and CDR2 SQIVND (reference sequence). Trimming removed 6 bases from V and 0 bases from J, with 5 bases in between. The chain's CDR3 is CASRDLNTEAFF. CDR3 DNA: TGTGCCAGTAGGGACTTGAACACTGAAGCTTTCTTT.

The chain joins TRBV9 to TRBJ2-1; 15 nucleotides agree with TRBD2. Germline loops: CDR1 SGDLS, CDR2 YYNGEE. The trim removed 0 bases at V and 6 bases at J, leaving 4 bases unmatched. The CDR3 totals 17 residues. CDR3 amino acids: CASSVAGTSGGFNEQFF. DNA for the CDR3: TGTGCCAGCAGCGTAGCCGGGACTAGCGGGGGGTTCAATGAGCAGTTCTTC.